This T cell receptor beta chain was recorded in a study of Tregs in tolerant kidney transplant recipients. Findings and caveats of the study: Expanding Tregs on activated donor B cells appeared to best identify donor-specific TCRbeta clones. Tolerant patients' donor-specific Tregs expanded beyond overall Tregs, suggesting antigen-driven growth.

Data came from immunoSEQ multiplex PCR; TCRdb stores just in-frame clones and leaves some out. The sample holds nearly 50,000 clones, around 90% seen once. Points on this clone: No antigen is known for it.

Related graft donors supplied nonmyeloablative bone marrow transplants, and mixed chimerism was transient. The sequences come from CD8+ T cells from blood (PBMCs), collected 12 months after the transplant. The clonotype comes from a human patient who received a combined kidney and bone marrow transplant. The T cells may come from the graft donor.

CDR3 loop: CASFAGGPFADTQYF. In DNA, the CDR3 is TGTGCCAGCTTCGCGGGGGGGCCATTTGCAGATACGCAGTATTTT. The V gene is TRBV27, the J gene TRBJ2-3; 9 positions match TRBD2. The germline gives CDR1 MNHEY, CDR2 SMNVEV (reference sequence). The CDR3 spans 15 residues. V lost 8 bases to trimming and J lost 4 bases; unmatched junction nucleotides: 10.